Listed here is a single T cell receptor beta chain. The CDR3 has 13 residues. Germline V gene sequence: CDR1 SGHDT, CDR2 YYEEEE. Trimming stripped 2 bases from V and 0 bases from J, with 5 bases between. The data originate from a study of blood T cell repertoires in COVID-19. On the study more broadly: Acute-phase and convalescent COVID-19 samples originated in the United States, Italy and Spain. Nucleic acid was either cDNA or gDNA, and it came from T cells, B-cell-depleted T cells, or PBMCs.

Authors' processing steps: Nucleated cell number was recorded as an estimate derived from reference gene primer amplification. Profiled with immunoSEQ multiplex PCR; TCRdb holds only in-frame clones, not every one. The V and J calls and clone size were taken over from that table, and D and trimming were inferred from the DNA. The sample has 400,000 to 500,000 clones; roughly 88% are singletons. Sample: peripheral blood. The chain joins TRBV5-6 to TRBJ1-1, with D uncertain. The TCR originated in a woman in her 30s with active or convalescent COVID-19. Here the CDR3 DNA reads TGTGCCAGCAGCTTCCAGATGAACACTGAAGCTTTCTTT. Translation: CASSFQMNTEAFF.